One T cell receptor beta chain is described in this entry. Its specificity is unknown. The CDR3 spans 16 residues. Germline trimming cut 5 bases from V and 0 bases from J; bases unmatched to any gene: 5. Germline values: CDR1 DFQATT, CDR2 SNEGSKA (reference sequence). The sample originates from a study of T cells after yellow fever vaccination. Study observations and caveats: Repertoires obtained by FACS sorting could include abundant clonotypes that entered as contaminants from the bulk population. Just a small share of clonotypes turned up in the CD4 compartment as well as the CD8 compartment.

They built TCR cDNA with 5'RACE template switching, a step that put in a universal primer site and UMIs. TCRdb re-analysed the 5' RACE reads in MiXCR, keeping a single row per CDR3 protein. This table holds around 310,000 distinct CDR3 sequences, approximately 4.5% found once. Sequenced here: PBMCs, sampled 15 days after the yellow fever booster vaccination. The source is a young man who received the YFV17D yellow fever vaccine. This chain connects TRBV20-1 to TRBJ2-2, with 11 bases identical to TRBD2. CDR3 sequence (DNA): TGCAGTGCTGATACTAGCGGGGGACCGAACACCGGGGAGCTGTTTTTT. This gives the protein CSADTSGGPNTGELFF.